The clone carrying this TCR beta chain was seen repeatedly, ten times or more. Its cognate antigen is unknown. This sample was included in a study of early T cells in non-severe SARS-CoV-2 infection. Across the study: Alpha and beta chains were unpaired, from unsorted whole-blood bulk RNA. Study outcomes and limitations: Missing private and CD4 specificities, VDJdb matching favored anti-spike CD8 responses.

cDNA molecules, individually, were tagged with unique molecular identifiers. TCRdb analysed the 5' RACE reads with MiXCR anew, one entry per CDR3 protein. The table records approximately 73,000 distinct CDR3 sequences, 13% of them present only once. The CDR3 consists of 14 residues. The germline V gene encodes CDR1 SGHNT and CDR2 YENEEA. J was trimmed by 4 bases and V by 5 bases; bases with no gene match: 5. The sample consisted of whole blood. This sequence was found in an adult who was a healthcare worker with PCR-confirmed SARS-CoV-2 infection or an uninfected control (not recorded which). This chain joins TRBV11-3 and TRBJ2-1; 7 bases are shared with TRBD2. The CDR3: CASSLASGYNEQFF. CDR3 coding DNA: TGTGCCAGCAGCCTCGCTAGCGGTTACAATGAGCAGTTCTTC.